What follows are 21 T cell receptor beta chains derived from one specimen sequenced in a study of blood T cell repertoires in COVID-19. Assay used: immunoSEQ multiplex PCR; TCRdb lists only in-frame clones, some missing. Of about 54,000 clones in the sample, about four fifths are singletons; the top ten hold roughly 6.4%. Sequenced input: peripheral blood. These receptors came from a human donor in a cohort sampled during active or convalescent COVID-19.

V is TRBV4-3 and J is TRBJ2-2; D gene uncertain. There are 13 residues in the CDR3. Germline CDR1 LGHNA, CDR2 YSLEER. V was pared by 1 base and J by 6 bases, with 6 bases between. CDR3 in amino acids: CASSQVEAGELFF. The CDR3 DNA reads TGCGCCAGCAGCCAAGTTGAGGCCGGGGAGCTGTTTTTT.

The chain carries TRBV6-5 and TRBJ1-2, with a weak D call TRBD1 (6 bases). CDR1 is MNHEY and CDR2 is SVGAGI in the germline V gene. V was clipped by 5 bases and J by 7 bases, with 11 bases between them. This CDR3 spans 12 amino acids. This CDR3 is CASSPGAGGYTF. CDR3 bases: TGTGCCAGCAGTCCAGGGGCGGGTGGCTACACCTTC.

This clone occurred once. This chain uses TRBV4-3 with TRBJ2-1, with D unclear. Germline V CDR1 and CDR2: LGHNA, YSLEER. The CDR3 has 14 residues. Trimming removed 1 base from V and 5 bases from J, with 9 bases in between. DNA for the CDR3: TGCGCCAGCAGCCAAGCCCTTCTAAACAATGAGCAGTTCTTC. Amino acids: CASSQALLNNEQFF.

About this clone: One end of the junction does not line up with germline, which may come from a read error. CDR3 DNA sequence: TGTGCTAGCAGCCCAGGGACAGGGGGATTCGACGAGCAGTACTTC. Translated, it gives CASSPGTGGFDEQYF. V gene TRBV7-7 combines with J gene TRBJ2-7, with TRBD1 matching 11 bases. The CDR3 sequence is 15 residues long. Per germline, CDR1 SSHAT and CDR2 FNYEAQ (reference sequence).

The chain carries TRBV6-2 or TRBV6-3 and TRBJ2-7; D is perhaps TRBD1 (5 bases). Germline lookup yields CDR1 MNHEY and CDR2 SVGEGT. The V and J ends lost 4 bases and 0 bases respectively, with 10 bases between them. CDR3 length: 14 amino acids. CDR3 loop: CASSFDSSSYEQYF. The CDR3 nucleotides are TGTGCCAGCAGTTTCGACAGTAGCTCCTACGAGCAGTACTTC.

The chain couples TRBV13 to TRBJ2-1, with no clear D. Germline V gene sequence: CDR1 PRHDT, CDR2 FYEKMQ (reference sequence). The CDR3 runs to 15 residues. V was cut by 6 bases and J by 0 bases, with 12 bases left in between. The chain's CDR3 is CASRIDLSSYNEQFF. In nucleotides, the CDR3 is TGTGCCAGCAGAATAGATCTGAGCTCCTACAATGAGCAGTTCTTC.

The chain employs TRBV7-2 and TRBJ1-6, with TRBD1 as a possible D gene (6 bases). With 8 bases removed from V and 4 bases from J, the gap between germline ends came to 9 bases. Germline CDR1 is SGHTA and CDR2 is FQGNSA. CDR3 length: 13 amino acids. The CDR3 nucleotides are TGTGCCAGCTCGGACAGATATAATTCACCCCTCCACTTT. Protein: CASSDRYNSPLHF.

The chain recombines TRBV21-1 with TRBJ2-2; TRBD2, the D gene given by the table, was not confirmed from the DNA. TRBV21-1 is designated a pseudogene. This CDR3 has 17 amino acids. The CDR3 spells CASSKPAGGRNTGELFF. CDR3 bases: TGTGCCAGCAGCAAACCAGCGGGGGGCCGTAACACCGGGGAGCTGTTTTTT.

This clone was seen just once. V is TRBV18 and J is TRBJ2-7; the match to TRBD2 covers 14 bases. Per the germline V gene, CDR1 is KGHSH and CDR2 is LQKENI. J lost 3 bases, V lost 3 bases, and 1 base had no gene match. The CDR3 length is 15 residues. CDR3 sequence (DNA): TGTGCCAGCTCACCGGGGACTAGCGGGGGCTACGAGCAGTACTTC. The encoded protein is CASSPGTSGGYEQYF.

This chain joins TRBV19 and TRBJ1-6; tentative D call: TRBD1 (5 bases). Germline V CDR1 and CDR2: LNHDA, SQIVND (reference sequence). V was clipped by 3 bases and J by 6 bases, with 12 bases between them. The CDR3 is 15 amino acids. The CDR3 spells CASSIVTDSNSPLHF. The CDR3 DNA reads as TGTGCCAGTAGTATTGTGACAGATAGTAATTCACCCCTCCACTTT.

The chain is built from TRBV2 and TRBJ2-2; D remains ambiguous. With 2 bases removed from V and 0 bases from J, the gap between germline ends came to 10 bases. This CDR3 has 16 amino acids. The germline gives CDR1 SNHLY, CDR2 FYNNEI. The CDR3: CASSEWQAANTGELFF. CDR3 bases: TGTGCCAGCAGTGAATGGCAGGCAGCGAACACCGGGGAGCTGTTTTTT.

The chain joins TRBV25-1 to TRBJ1-5, with D uncertain. Per germline, CDR1 MGHDK and CDR2 SYGVNS. The V and J ends lost 2 bases and 6 bases respectively, with 8 bases between them. This CDR3 contains 13 residues. The chain's CDR3 is CASSERGIQPQHF. The DNA of the CDR3 is TGTGCCAGCAGTGAACGGGGAATTCAGCCCCAGCATTTT.

This chain joins TRBV2 and TRBJ2-5, with 13 bases identical to TRBD2. The CDR3 loop spans 15 amino acids. Trimming took 5 bases from V and 3 from J; bases not matched to a gene: 3. Germline V gene data show CDR1 as SNHLY and CDR2 as FYNNEI. CDR3 in DNA: TGTGCCAGCAGTTACGGACTAGCGGGAGAAGAGACCCAGTACTTC. Amino acid sequence: CASSYGLAGEETQYF.

This clone was detected once. This chain joins TRBV7-9 and TRBJ2-7, with 7 bases identical to TRBD1. Per germline, CDR1 SEHNR and CDR2 FQNEAQ (reference sequence). This CDR3 is 13 amino acids long. V lost 6 bases and J lost 3; bases outside the gene matches: 5. For the CDR3, the DNA is TGTGCCAGCAGGCAGGGACAGTACTACGAGCAGTACTTC. Protein product: CASRQGQYYEQYF.

This chain joins TRBV15 and TRBJ2-1; the match to TRBD2 covers 7 bases. Germline CDR1 reads LNHNV; CDR2 reads YYDKDF (reference sequence). This CDR3 contains 15 residues. V shed 1 base, J shed 7 bases, and the junction held 7 bases outside the gene matches. The CDR3 here is CATSRAGTTYNEQFF. As DNA, the CDR3 is TGTGCCACCAGCAGAGCCGGGACTACTTATAATGAGCAGTTCTTC.

The chain is built from TRBV29-1 and TRBJ1-1; 7 bases are a match to TRBD1. Germline V gene lookup returns CDR1 SQVTM and CDR2 ANQGSEA. CDR3 size: 12 residues. V shed 4 bases, J shed 5 bases, and the junction held 4 bases outside the gene matches. The CDR3 reads CSVATQGTEAFF. CDR3 in DNA: TGCAGCGTTGCTACACAGGGGACTGAAGCTTTCTTT.

The chain has TRBV18 and TRBJ2-7; D is uncertain. Trimming stripped 3 bases from V and 1 base from J, with 10 bases between. Germline lookup yields CDR1 KGHSH and CDR2 LQKENI. The CDR3 is 14 residues long. Written as DNA, the CDR3 is TGTGCCAGCTCACCCACCTTGGAGTCCTACGAGCAGTACTTC. Its translation is CASSPTLESYEQYF.

The rearrangement uses TRBV13 and TRBJ1-1; possibly TRBD1 for D (6 bases). This CDR3 comprises 13 residues. Germline-derived CDR1 and CDR2 are PRHDT and FYEKMQ (reference sequence). V lost 3 bases, J lost 7 bases, and 12 bases lay in between. The CDR3 nucleotides read TGTGCCAGCAGCTTCTTGGGGGCCGGTGAAGCTTTCTTT. Amino acids: CASSFLGAGEAFF.

The genes are TRBV19 and TRBJ2-7, with D perhaps TRBD1 (6 bases). The V end lost 0 bases, the J end lost 5 bases, and 11 bases lay between the germline ends. This CDR3 has 14 residues. Germline V gene lookup returns CDR1 LNHDA and CDR2 SQIVND (reference sequence). Here the CDR3 reads CASSIDGGGDEQYF. In DNA, the CDR3 is TGTGCCAGTAGTATAGATGGGGGCGGAGACGAGCAGTACTTC.

The chain carries TRBV6-5 and TRBJ1-5; no clear D gene. The CDR3 contains 14 residues. The ends were cut back, 4 bases at V and 8 bases at J, with 15 bases in the middle. The germline V gene encodes CDR1 MNHEY and CDR2 SVGAGI. The DNA of the CDR3 is TGTGCCAGCAGTTTTCCGGAAATGGGCAAGCCCCAGCATTTT. Residues: CASSFPEMGKPQHF.

This chain uses TRBV10-3 with TRBJ2-3; a weak D match, TRBD2 (6 bases). This CDR3 spans 17 amino acids. Germline assignment: CDR1 ENHRY and CDR2 SYGVKD. V shed 0 bases and J shed 2 bases, with 15 bases lying between them. For the CDR3, the DNA is TGTGCCATCAGTGAGTCGGTAGGAGCGGGTAACACAGATACGCAGTATTTT. Its protein product is CAISESVGAGNTDTQYF.